What follows are 31 T cell receptor beta chains derived from one specimen sequenced in a study of T cell repertoires in cytomegalovirus infection. These receptors have no known antigen. TCRdb independently ran MiXCR on the reads; one entry per CDR3 protein. Of 650,000 to 900,000 distinct CDR3 sequences in the sample, roughly 33% were seen once. The input for sequencing was cultured CD8+ T cells from PBMCs, taken from culture after CMV antigen stimulation. All receptors derive from a human donor in good health (CMV status not recorded). Some clones in this sample may be carry-over from other donors' samples.

CDR3: CSARGIGSGELFF. As DNA, the CDR3 is TGCAGTGCTAGAGGAATTGGGTCCGGGGAGCTGTTTTTT. This chain links TRBV20-1 with TRBJ2-2; no firm D call. V lost 1 base and J 6 bases, leaving 9 bases between the germline ends. The CDR3 loop spans 13 amino acids. The germline gives CDR1 DFQATT, CDR2 SNEGSKA (reference sequence).

This clonotype was detected a few times. The V gene is TRBV6-6, the J gene TRBJ2-3; 11 nucleotides match TRBD2. Losses at the gene ends were 6 bases for V and 0 bases for J; bases not matched to a gene: 5. The CDR3 consists of 16 residues. Germline V CDR1 and CDR2: MNHNY, SVGAGI (reference sequence). Here the CDR3 DNA reads TGTGCCAGCAGCCACGGACTAGCGGGTAGCACAGATACGCAGTATTTT. Translated, it gives CASSHGLAGSTDTQYF.

This chain uses TRBV5-6 with TRBJ1-1; 7 bases agree with TRBD1. Germline CDR1 is SGHDT and CDR2 is YYEEEE. The CDR3 has 17 amino acids. Losses at the gene ends were 7 bases for V and 0 bases for J; bases not matched to a gene: 15. The CDR3 coding sequence is TGTGCCAGCTGGGGCCCAGGGGGGAACTGGGTGAACACTGAAGCTTTCTTT. Its protein product is CASWGPGGNWVNTEAFF.

The rearrangement links TRBV7-9 to TRBJ1-1, with TRBD1 matching over 12 bases. The CDR3 totals 16 residues. J lost 8 bases, V lost 5 bases, and 12 bases had no gene match. CDR1 is SEHNR, CDR2 FQNEAQ, per germline (reference sequence). CDR3 amino acids: CASSPNRGQGASEAFF. Written as DNA, the CDR3 is TGTGCCAGCAGCCCTAATAGGGGACAGGGGGCTTCCGAAGCTTTCTTT.

This clonotype was seen a few times. The chain couples TRBV6-1 to TRBJ2-7; D is unresolved. Trimming removed 3 bases from V and 3 bases from J, with 9 bases in between. The CDR3 extends over 13 amino acids. In germline, CDR1 is MNHNS, CDR2 SASEGT. The CDR3: CASSDTVLYEQYF. Here the CDR3 DNA reads TGTGCCAGCAGTGACACGGTCCTCTACGAGCAGTACTTC.

This clonotype has just a few counts. The chain carries TRBV4-1 and TRBJ1-5, with D possibly being TRBD1 (5 bases). The CDR3 loop spans 14 amino acids. V lost 3 bases, J lost 3 bases, and 9 bases lay in between. CDR1 is MGHRA, CDR2 YSYEKL, per germline. The CDR3 DNA sequence: TGCGCCAGCAGCCACCAGGGCCACAATCAGCCCCAGCATTTT. Its translation is CASSHQGHNQPQHF.

V usage is TRBV10-2 and J usage is TRBJ1-5, with D uncertain. CDR3 length: 14 amino acids. Per germline, CDR1 WSHSY and CDR2 SAAADI. V was clipped by 6 bases and J by 2 bases, with 11 bases between them. The CDR3 DNA reads TGCGCCAGCAGAGGTGACCCGGGCAATCAGCCCCAGCATTTT. This translates into CASRGDPGNQPQHF.

This clonotype was seen ten or more times. The chain uses TRBV12-3 or TRBV12-4 and TRBJ1-2, with no clear D. V was trimmed by 6 bases and J by 2 bases, leaving 10 bases between them. The CDR3 length is 13 residues. CDR3 bases: TGTGCCAGCAGCGTCAGACAAAACTATGGCTACACCTTC. Amino acid sequence: CASSVRQNYGYTF.

This clonotype was counted ten times or more. V usage is TRBV12-3 or TRBV12-4 and J usage is TRBJ1-1; unclear D gene. The CDR3 sequence is 12 residues long. V was trimmed by 7 bases and J by 9 bases, leaving 15 bases between them. The CDR3 DNA follows: TGTGCCAGCACCGCGGGGAAGGAGAAAGCTTTCTTT. It encodes CASTAGKEKAFF.

This chain uses TRBV27 with TRBJ2-5; a possible D gene is TRBD2 (5 bases). CDR1 is MNHEY, CDR2 SMNVEV, per germline (reference sequence). The CDR3 loop spans 14 amino acids. Trimming removed 6 bases at V and 2 bases at J, with 13 bases between. The chain's CDR3 is CASRRASSQETQYF. The CDR3 nucleotides read TGTGCCAGCAGGCGGGCTAGCTCACAAGAGACCCAGTACTTC.

This clonotype has just one count. The rearrangement links TRBV7-3 to TRBJ2-2, with D unresolved. CDR1 is SGHTA and CDR2 is FQGTGA in the germline V gene. CDR3 length equals 15 residues. Trimming removed 4 bases at V and 7 bases at J, with 16 bases between. In DNA, the CDR3 is TGTGCCAGCAGCTCCCCCGGCCTAAAGGACGGGGAGCTGTTTTTT. This translates into CASSSPGLKDGELFF. Based on the CDR3 plus reference TRBV7-3 and TRBJ2-2, the full variable domain is GAGVSQTPSNKVTEKGKYVELRCDPISGHTALYWYRQSLGQGPEFLIYFQGTGAADDSGLPNDRFFAVRPEGSVSTLKIQRTERGDSAVYLCASSSPGLKDGELFFGEGSRLTVL.

A few counts support this clonotype. The chain uses TRBV4-3 and TRBJ2-5; TRBD1 or TRBD2 may be the D gene (7 bases each). The CDR3 totals 17 residues. CDR1 is LGHNA, CDR2 YSLEER, per germline. The V end was cut by 0 bases, the J end by 2 bases, with 16 bases between. DNA for the CDR3: TGCGCCAGCAGCCAAGATTGGGCAGGGGGGGATCAAGAGACCCAGTACTTC. It yields the protein CASSQDWAGGDQETQYF.

This clonotype has only a few counts. The rearrangement uses TRBV6-6 and TRBJ1-3, with D hard to call. V was cut by 4 bases and J by 2 bases, with 15 bases left in between. Germline CDR1 is MNHNY and CDR2 is SVGAGI (reference sequence). This CDR3 is 16 amino acids long. The CDR3 loop reads CASSSPRTDPGNTIYF. The CDR3 DNA sequence: TGTGCCAGCAGTTCGCCACGGACGGATCCTGGAAACACCATATATTTT.

The gene calls are TRBV7-8 and TRBJ1-5; 8 positions agree with TRBD1. This CDR3 has 16 residues. CDR1 SGHVS and CDR2 FQNEAQ come from the germline V gene. The V and J ends lost 4 bases and 7 bases, in that order; junction bases with no gene match: 12. The CDR3 sequence is CASSSQTGEVGQPQHF. The DNA of the CDR3 is TGTGCCAGCAGCTCCCAGACAGGGGAGGTTGGACAGCCCCAGCATTTT.

The rearrangement links TRBV6-5 to TRBJ2-2, with unresolved D. V was clipped by 5 bases and J by 4 bases, with 14 bases between them. CDR3 length: 15 residues. Germline CDR1 MNHEY, CDR2 SVGAGI. Here the CDR3 reads CASSLPGGSTGELFF. For the CDR3, the DNA is TGTGCCAGCAGTCTTCCGGGCGGAAGCACCGGGGAGCTGTTTTTT.

This sequence joins TRBV7-9 and TRBJ2-3; 8 bases map to TRBD2. V shed 1 base, J shed 8 bases, and the junction held 11 bases outside the gene matches. Germline assignment: CDR1 SEHNR and CDR2 FQNEAQ (reference sequence). The CDR3 length is 16 residues. The CDR3 is CASSLEASGPTVTQYF. The CDR3 DNA reads TGTGCCAGCAGCTTAGAGGCTAGCGGGCCGACGGTTACGCAGTATTTT. Combining the CDR3 with reference TRBV7-9 and TRBJ2-3 gives the whole variable domain DTGVSQNPRHKITKRGQNVTFRCDPISEHNRLYWYRQTLGQGPEFLTYFQNEAQLEKSRLLSDRFSAERPKGSFSTLEIQRTEQGDSAMYLCASSLEASGPTVTQYFGPGTRLTVL.

The gene calls are TRBV6-1 and TRBJ2-1; perhaps TRBD1 as D (6 bases). Trimming stripped 9 bases from V and 10 bases from J, with 22 bases between. The CDR3 covers 14 residues. Germline V gene data show CDR1 as MNHNS and CDR2 as SASEGT. As DNA, the CDR3 is TGTGCCAGGAAATCCGGGACAATAGAAGGAGAGCAGTTCTTC. As protein: CARKSGTIEGEQFF.

Turning to this clonotype: One end of the junction varies from germline; a read error may be responsible. The V call is TRBV4-1, the J call TRBJ2-1; 13 bases align to TRBD2. The CDR3 is made up of 17 amino acids. Germline V lookup: CDR1 MGHRA, CDR2 YSYEKL. This CDR3 reads CTSSQGLAGAPYNEQFF. The DNA of the CDR3 is TGCACCAGCAGCCAAGGACTAGCGGGGGCCCCCTACAATGAGCAGTTCTTC.

J is TRBJ2-1 and V is TRBV4-3, with 11 bases that match TRBD2. The V segment lost 0 bases and the J segment 7 bases; nucleotides outside the gene matches: 2. Per germline, CDR1 LGHNA and CDR2 YSLEER. CDR3 size: 15 residues. CDR3 sequence (DNA): TGCGCCAGCAGCCAAGAGACTAGCGGGGAGAATGAGCAGTTCTTC. It translates to CASSQETSGENEQFF.

In this sample, this clonotype turned up a few times. The genes are TRBV7-2 and TRBJ1-1, with a tentative D call TRBD1 (6 bases). From germline, CDR1 is SGHTA and CDR2 FQGNSA. V was shortened by 1 base and J by 1 base, with 19 bases between the two germline ends. This CDR3 has 18 amino acids. This CDR3 reads CASSLDPHRVEGNTEAFF. For the CDR3, the DNA is TGTGCCAGCAGCTTAGACCCTCACAGGGTAGAGGGGAACACTGAAGCTTTCTTT.

This clonotype was seen a handful of times. This sequence joins TRBV7-9 and TRBJ2-5, with a tentative D call TRBD1 (6 bases). CDR3 length: 15 amino acids. Germline V gene sequence: CDR1 SEHNR, CDR2 FQNEAQ (reference sequence). Trimming cost V 5 bases and J 1 base, with 14 bases left between them. The DNA for the CDR3 is TGTGCCAGCAGCCTCACTCCAGGGGCCCAAGAGACCCAGTACTTC. Protein product: CASSLTPGAQETQYF.

This clonotype showed up just a few times. The chain carries TRBV4-1 and TRBJ1-5; D is possibly TRBD1 (6 bases). This CDR3 has 16 residues. V was shortened by 0 bases and J by 5 bases, with 14 bases between the two germline ends. Germline V gene sequence: CDR1 MGHRA, CDR2 YSYEKL. CDR3 in DNA: TGCGCCAGCAGCCAAGATACCGGGGGCAGCGATCAGCCCCAGCATTTT. It encodes CASSQDTGGSDQPQHF.

The rearrangement uses TRBV20-1 and TRBJ1-1; D unresolved. Germline V gives CDR1 DFQATT, CDR2 SNEGSKA (reference sequence). V was cut by 6 bases and J by 3 bases, with 20 bases left in between. The CDR3 is made up of 15 amino acids. The chain's CDR3 is CSAPSGRARDTEAFF. The CDR3 DNA is TGCAGTGCCCCTTCGGGGAGGGCTAGGGACACTGAAGCTTTCTTT.

The rearrangement links TRBV6-2 or TRBV6-3 to TRBJ2-2; 9 bases line up with TRBD1. Germline CDR1 reads MNHEY; CDR2 reads SVGEGT. The CDR3 runs 14 residues. Trimming took 8 bases from V and 4 from J; bases not matched to a gene: 5. The CDR3 DNA reads as TGTGCCAGCCTGGACAGGGGAAGCACCGGGGAGCTGTTTTTT. It encodes CASLDRGSTGELFF.

The genes are TRBV14 and TRBJ2-1, with unresolved D. The V end lost 7 bases, the J end lost 0 bases, and 16 bases lay between the germline ends. CDR1 and CDR2 from the germline V gene are SGHDN and FVKESK. The CDR3 totals 16 residues. CDR3 sequence (DNA): TGTGCCAGCACCACGGGTCGGAAGAGCTCCTACAATGAGCAGTTCTTC. Residues: CASTTGRKSSYNEQFF. The full variable domain, rest sourced from reference TRBV14 and TRBJ2-1, is EAGVTQFPSHSVIEKGQTVTLRCDPISGHDNLYWYRRVMGKEIKFLLHFVKESKQDESGMPNNRFLAERTGGTYSTLKVQPAELEDSGVYFCASTTGRKSSYNEQFFGPGTRLTVL.

The V and J genes are TRBV29-1 and TRBJ2-1, with D unresolved. CDR3 size: 13 residues. Between the trimmed V and J ends, which lost 3 bases and 0 bases, there was a span of 6 bases. Germline V CDR1 and CDR2: SQVTM, ANQGSEA. CDR3 residues: CSVDQVSYNEQFF. The CDR3 DNA reads TGCAGCGTTGATCAGGTCTCCTACAATGAGCAGTTCTTC.

Only a few counts were recorded for this clonotype. The V and J genes are TRBV27 and TRBJ1-5, with 8 bases aligning to TRBD1. Germline V gene data show CDR1 as MNHEY and CDR2 as SMNVEV (reference sequence). The CDR3 has 15 residues. V dropped 6 bases and J dropped 4; count of bases not matched to a gene: 8. The CDR3 DNA reads as TGTGCCAGCAGGGGCTCGGGACAGGTAAATCAGCCCCAGCATTTT. It codes for CASRGSGQVNQPQHF.

In its sample, this clonotype was seen a few times. The gene calls are TRBV2 and TRBJ2-5; possible D gene TRBD2, 5 bases. V was pared by 7 bases and J by 5 bases, with 14 bases between. The CDR3 sequence is 13 residues long. CDR1 is SNHLY and CDR2 is FYNNEI in the germline V gene. CDR3 DNA sequence: TGTGCCAGCATACGCCGCCCGGGGGAGACCCAGTACTTC. This gives the protein CASIRRPGETQYF.

J is TRBJ2-3 and V is TRBV4-1; D remains ambiguous. Germline CDR1 reads MGHRA; CDR2 reads YSYEKL. The CDR3 covers 16 residues. The V and J ends lost 3 bases and 0 bases respectively, with 13 bases between them. CDR3 residues: CASSHPTGASTDTQYF. The CDR3 region has the DNA TGCGCCAGCAGCCACCCGACCGGAGCTAGCACAGATACGCAGTATTTT.

The chain employs TRBV7-2 and TRBJ1-2; the D is unclear. CDR1 is SGHTA and CDR2 is FQGNSA in the germline V gene. The CDR3 runs 15 residues. Trimming cost V 1 base and J 4 bases, with 13 bases left between them. DNA for the CDR3: TGTGCCAGCAGCTTAGTGGTCAGTGTCCTCTATGGCTACACCTTC. This sequence encodes CASSLVVSVLYGYTF.

This clonotype has more than one count but fewer than ten. The chain uses TRBV7-9 and TRBJ2-3; 15 positions match TRBD2. The V gene's germline CDR1 is SEHNR and CDR2 FQNEAQ (reference sequence). V dropped 4 bases and J dropped 4; count of bases not matched to a gene: 12. There are 19 residues in the CDR3. The chain's CDR3 is CASSSSYLGLAGGPDTQYF. In DNA form, the CDR3 reads TGTGCCAGCAGCTCTTCGTACCTTGGACTAGCGGGGGGGCCAGATACGCAGTATTTT.